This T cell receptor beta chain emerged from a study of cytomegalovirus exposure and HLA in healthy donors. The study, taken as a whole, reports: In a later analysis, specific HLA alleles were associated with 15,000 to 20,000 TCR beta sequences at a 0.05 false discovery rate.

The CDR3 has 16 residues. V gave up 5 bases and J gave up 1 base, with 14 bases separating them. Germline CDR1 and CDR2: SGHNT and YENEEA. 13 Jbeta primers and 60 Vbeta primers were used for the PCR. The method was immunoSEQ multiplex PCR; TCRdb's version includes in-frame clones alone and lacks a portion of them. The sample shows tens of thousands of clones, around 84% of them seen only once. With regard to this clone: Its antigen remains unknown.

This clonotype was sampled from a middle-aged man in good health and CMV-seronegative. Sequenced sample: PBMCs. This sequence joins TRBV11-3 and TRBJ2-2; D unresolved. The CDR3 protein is CASSRSTGENTGELFF. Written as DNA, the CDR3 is TGTGCCAGCAGCCGCTCCACCGGAGAGAACACCGGGGAGCTGTTTTTT.